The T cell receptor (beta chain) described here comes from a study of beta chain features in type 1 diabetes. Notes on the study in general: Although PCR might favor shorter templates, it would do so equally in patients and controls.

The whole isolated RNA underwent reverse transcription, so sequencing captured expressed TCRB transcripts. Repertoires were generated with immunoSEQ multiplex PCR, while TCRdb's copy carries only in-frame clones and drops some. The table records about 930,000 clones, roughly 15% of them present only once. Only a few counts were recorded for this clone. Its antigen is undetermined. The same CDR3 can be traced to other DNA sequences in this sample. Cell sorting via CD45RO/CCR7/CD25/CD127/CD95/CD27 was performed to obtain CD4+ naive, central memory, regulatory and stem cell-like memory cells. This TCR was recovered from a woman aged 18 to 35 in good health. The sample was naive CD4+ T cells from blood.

This CDR3 reads CASGGGETQYF. The CDR3 DNA reads as TGTGCCAGCGGGGGAGGTGAGACCCAGTACTTC. The genes are TRBV7-9 and TRBJ2-5; D is perhaps TRBD2 (6 bases). The germline V gene encodes CDR1 SEHNR and CDR2 FQNEAQ (reference sequence). CDR3 length: 11 residues. Trimming shortened V by 8 bases and J by 5 bases, and 9 bases separated the two germline ends.